This TCR beta chain was observed in a study of response to subunit inactivated influenza vaccine. Overall study results and limits: The authors suggested that every seasonal influenza vaccination recruits few new T cells.

Note on this clonotype: As yet, its antigen is unknown.

TCRdb independently ran MiXCR on the RT-PCR reads; one entry per CDR3 protein. The profile shows more than 550,000 distinct CDR3 sequences, roughly 12% of them singletons. The V and J ends lost 3 bases and 7 bases respectively, with 9 bases between them. Germline V CDR1 and CDR2: DFQATT, SNEGSKA (reference sequence). CDR3 length: 12 residues. The material sequenced was PBMCs from blood, taken on the day of vaccination. The origin of this receptor is a man aged 50 to 59 who received an inactivated influenza vaccine. This sequence joins TRBV20-1 and TRBJ1-4; D is undetermined. CDR3 loop: CSARKGPEKLFF. In DNA, the CDR3 is TGCAGTGCTAGGAAGGGTCCTGAAAAACTGTTTTTT.